The TCR beta chain described here comes from a study of T cell repertoires in cytomegalovirus infection. At the level of the study: In public TCR beta signatures, there were indications of both CMV infection and matching HLA type.

Overall study findings and caveats: CMV-specific HLA-C-restricted TCR beta clonotypes dominated the ex vivo response. CMV carriers with the relevant HLA were identified by cumulative public TCR beta family frequency.

This clonotype has a handful of counts. Its antigen is unidentified. Trimming left V 1 base short and J 0 bases short, with 16 bases between. This CDR3 is 17 amino acids long. CDR1 and CDR2 (germline): LGHNA, YNFKEQ. TCRdb ran MiXCR on the reads and lists one entry per CDR3 protein. The sample records 250,000 or so distinct CDR3 sequences, more than 15% being singletons. The J gene is TRBJ2-7, the V gene TRBV4-2; perhaps TRBD1 as D (6 bases). The sample was CD8+ T cells from PBMCs. The source is a human donor in good health (CMV status not recorded). Some clones in this sample may be carry-over from other donors' samples. The CDR3 region is CASSQAISGTFSYEQYF. DNA of the CDR3: TGTGCCAGCAGCCAAGCGATATCTGGGACATTCTCCTACGAGCAGTACTTC.